The 31 T cell receptor beta chains below were found in one sample sequenced in a study of Ad26.COV2.S vaccination and SARS-CoV-2 variants. Noted treatment: some 20 received Ad26.COV2.S at low or high dose, single or two shots; several received placebo; per-sample allocation not given. Samples came from day 63 after the first vaccine or placebo injection. Only in-frame clones appear in the TCRdb table, and some are missing; sequencing was by immunoSEQ multiplex PCR. The table has about 440,000 clones, about 83% seen once. The sample here was peripheral blood, taken in a trial of Ad26.COV2.S vaccine versus placebo. These receptors were obtained from a person between 18 and 65 years old who received the Ad26.COV2.S COVID-19 vaccine or a placebo.

The J gene is TRBJ2-3, the V gene TRBV25-1, with 7 bases fitting TRBD1. CDR3 size: 16 residues. Germline lookup yields CDR1 MGHDK and CDR2 SYGVNS. Unmatched junction bases numbered 13, after V lost 8 bases and J lost 2 bases. The DNA of the CDR3 is TGTGCCAGCCAACCAGGGGACAGACTTTACACAGATACGCAGTATTTT. Its protein is CASQPGDRLYTDTQYF.

The rearrangement joins TRBV6-4 to TRBJ1-5; D unclear. V was shortened by 3 bases and J by 7 bases, with 10 bases between the two germline ends. Germline V lookup: CDR1 MRHNA, CDR2 SNTAGT. This CDR3 is built from 13 residues. The CDR3 loop is CASSEASGQPQHF. The CDR3 nucleotides read TGTGCCAGCAGTGAAGCATCCGGGCAGCCCCAGCATTTT.

V and J are TRBV19 and TRBJ1-2; D possibly corresponds to TRBD1 (6 bases). The germline V gene encodes CDR1 LNHDA and CDR2 SQIVND (reference sequence). The length of the CDR3 is 13 residues. V dropped 7 bases and J dropped 7 bases, with 16 bases sitting between them. Here the CDR3 reads CASMGGRSSGYTF. CDR3 nucleotides: TGTGCCAGTATGGGGGGGCGATCATCTGGCTACACCTTC. Supplemented by reference TRBV19 and TRBJ1-2, the full variable domain reads DGGITQSPKYLFRKEGQNVTLSCEQNLNHDAMYWYRQDPGQGLRLIYYSQIVNDFQKGDIAEGYSVSREKKESFPLTVTSAQKNPTAFYLCASMGGRSSGYTFGSGTRLTVV.

The V gene is TRBV28, the J gene TRBJ2-2, with D perhaps matching TRBD2 (6 bases). The germline gives CDR1 MDHEN, CDR2 SYDVKM. Trimming took 6 bases from V and 5 from J, leaving 16 bases between them. This CDR3 spans 15 amino acids. CDR3 bases: TGTGCCAGCAGAAAAAGGGCGGCGGGGACCGGGGAGCTGTTTTTT. Protein product: CASRKRAAGTGELFF.

The V gene is TRBV28, the J gene TRBJ2-5, with no clear D. Looked up from germline, CDR1 is MDHEN and CDR2 is SYDVKM. Deletions cut 7 bases from V and 5 bases from J, with 17 bases between. This CDR3 contains 14 residues. The CDR3 reads CASTPSGVRETQYF. CDR3 in DNA: TGTGCCAGCACCCCCAGTGGGGTCAGGGAGACCCAGTACTTC. The variable domain in full, completed from reference TRBV28 and TRBJ2-5, reads DVKVTQSSRYLVKRTGEKVFLECVQDMDHENMFWYRQDPGLGLRLIYFSYDVKMKEKGDIPEGYSVSREKKERFSLILESASTNQTSMYLCASTPSGVRETQYFGPGTRLLVL.

This rearrangement joins TRBV5-1 to TRBJ1-6, with D unclear. CDR1 and CDR2 (germline): SGHRS, YFSETQ. V was clipped by 0 bases and J by 9 bases, with 16 bases between them. The length of the CDR3 is 16 residues. The CDR3 loop reads CASSLVSGLSRSPLHF. The CDR3 DNA is TGCGCCAGCAGCTTGGTTTCAGGTTTAAGTCGTTCACCCCTCCACTTT. The entire variable domain, with the rest obtained from reference TRBV5-1 and TRBJ1-6, is as follows: KAGVTQTPRYLIKTRGQQVTLSCSPISGHRSVSWYQQTPGQGLQFLFEYFSETQRNKGNFPGRFSGRQFSNSRSEMNVSTLELGDSALYLCASSLVSGLSRSPLHFGNGTRLTVT.

J is TRBJ2-7 and V is TRBV2, with D possibly TRBD1 on 5 matching bases. CDR1 is SNHLY, CDR2 FYNNEI, per germline. V dropped 6 bases and J dropped 2 bases, with 14 bases sitting between them. The CDR3 has 14 residues. The CDR3 is CASRVGVLTYEQYF. CDR3 nucleotide sequence: TGTGCCAGCAGGGTAGGGGTCCTAACCTACGAGCAGTACTTC.

The chain uses TRBV4-3 and TRBJ2-7; 15 bases map to TRBD2. The germline V gene has CDR1 LGHNA and CDR2 YSLEER. The CDR3 extends over 15 amino acids. The junction had 3 bases not matched to a gene; V was cut back by 0 bases and J by 9 bases. The CDR3 bases are TGCGCCAGCAGCCAAGATGGGACTAGCGGGAGGCTGCAGTACTTC. Translation: CASSQDGTSGRLQYF.

The gene calls are TRBV19 and TRBJ2-7; a possible D gene is TRBD2 (5 bases). The ends were cut back, 6 bases at V and 0 bases at J, with 12 bases in the middle. The germline gives CDR1 LNHDA, CDR2 SQIVND (reference sequence). The CDR3 is 14 amino acids. The CDR3 region has the DNA TGTGCCAGTAGGCGGACTCCGAGCTCCTACGAGCAGTACTTC. This translates into CASRRTPSSYEQYF.

The J gene is TRBJ1-5, the V gene TRBV7-2; the D is unclear. This CDR3 is built from 16 residues. Trimming removed 2 bases from V and 0 bases from J, with 11 bases in between. The germline V gene encodes CDR1 SGHTA and CDR2 FQGNSA. This chain's CDR3 is CASSLLGEPSNQPQHF. In DNA form, the CDR3 reads TGTGCCAGCAGCTTATTGGGTGAGCCTAGCAATCAGCCCCAGCATTTT.

The CDR3 sequence is CASSSWGQGSPPGNTIYF. CDR3 nucleotides: TGTGCCAGCAGCTCCTGGGGGCAGGGGTCCCCTCCGGGAAACACCATATATTTT. The chain employs TRBV7-2 and TRBJ1-3; TRBD1 might be the D (6 bases). Trimming took off 4 bases at V and 4 bases at J, with 23 bases between the two ends. The CDR3 extends over 18 amino acids. CDR1 and CDR2 (germline): SGHTA, FQGNSA.

V gene TRBV10-1 combines with J gene TRBJ2-2, with 7 bases aligning to TRBD2. CDR3 length: 14 residues. V lost 7 bases to trimming and J lost 6 bases; unmatched junction nucleotides: 8. Germline V gives CDR1 WNHNN, CDR2 SYGVQD (reference sequence). CDR3 protein: CASMGRGGPGELFF. CDR3 in DNA: TGCGCCAGCATGGGGAGGGGAGGTCCCGGGGAGCTGTTTTTT.

This chain uses TRBV27 with TRBJ1-1, with D possibly matching TRBD1 (5 bases). Germline V gene data show CDR1 as MNHEY and CDR2 as SMNVEV (reference sequence). V was shortened by 3 bases and J by 6 bases, with 8 bases between the two germline ends. This CDR3 region has 12 residues. CDR3 coding DNA: TGTGCCAGCAGTTTTTGGGGGGCTGAAGCTTTCTTT. As protein: CASSFWGAEAFF.

The chain joins TRBV6-6 to TRBJ1-5; TRBD1 matches at 9 bases. This CDR3 has 18 residues. Per the germline V gene, CDR1 is MNHNY and CDR2 is SVGAGI (reference sequence). Trimming took 5 bases from V and 6 from J; bases not matched to a gene: 17. The DNA for the CDR3 is TGTGCCAGCAGTCCCTACAGGGGGCGCGGGAAGGAAACTCAGCCCCAGCATTTT. Protein: CASSPYRGRGKETQPQHF.

The gene calls are TRBV19 and TRBJ2-1; 13 bases align to TRBD2. J gave up 5 bases and V 7 bases, and 5 bases lay outside the gene matches. Germline CDR1 LNHDA, CDR2 SQIVND (reference sequence). The CDR3 is made up of 15 amino acids. CDR3 nucleotide sequence: TGTGCCAGTAATCAACTAGCGGGAGGGAACAATGAGCAGTTCTTC. It is translated as CASNQLAGGNNEQFF.

V is TRBV2 and J is TRBJ2-3; 16 nucleotides align to TRBD2. The CDR3 is made up of 19 amino acids. Germline V gene data show CDR1 as SNHLY and CDR2 as FYNNEI. V shed 7 bases and J 0 bases; nucleotides not matched to a gene: 10. In DNA form, the CDR3 reads TGTGCCAGCATTGGGACTAGCGGGAGGGGGGCGTACAGCACAGATACGCAGTATTTT. This encodes CASIGTSGRGAYSTDTQYF.

This clone has more than one count but fewer than ten. The DNA for the CDR3 is TGTGCCAGCAGTTTCGTGTTGAGGGGTTACGAGCAGTACTTC. The encoded protein is CASSFVLRGYEQYF. J is TRBJ2-7 and V is TRBV28, with D perhaps TRBD1 or TRBD2 (5 bases each). CDR3 length: 14 residues. The V gene's germline CDR1 is MDHEN and CDR2 SYDVKM. V was pared by 3 bases and J by 4 bases, with 13 bases between.

This clone was found a few times. The chain carries TRBV7-2 and TRBJ2-1; 13 bases are shared with TRBD2. J lost 3 bases, V lost 5 bases, and 7 bases had no gene match. Germline CDR1 and CDR2: SGHTA and FQGNSA. This CDR3 has 17 residues. For the CDR3, the DNA is TGTGCCAGCAGCCTTATACTAGCGGGAGGGAACTACAATGAGCAGTTCTTC. Translated, it gives CASSLILAGGNYNEQFF.

This sequence joins TRBV15 and TRBJ2-5; either TRBD1 or TRBD2 may supply D (5 bases each). Germline lookup yields CDR1 LNHNV and CDR2 YYDKDF (reference sequence). V gave up 3 bases and J gave up 1 base, with 9 bases separating them. The CDR3 runs to 14 residues. The CDR3 sequence is CATSRGVLQETQYF. In DNA, the CDR3 is TGTGCCACCAGCAGGGGGGTTCTCCAAGAGACCCAGTACTTC.

This chain joins TRBV5-6 and TRBJ2-1, with 9 positions matching TRBD1. The CDR3 length is 15 residues. The trim removed 4 bases at V and 9 bases at J, leaving 11 bases unmatched. Germline-derived CDR1 and CDR2 are SGHDT and YYEEEE. CDR3 DNA: TGTGCCAGCAGCACTCGGGACAGGGTACAGAGTGAGCAGTTCTTC. It yields the protein CASSTRDRVQSEQFF.

This clone was seen once. The J gene is TRBJ2-2, the V gene TRBV5-4; 9 bases agree with TRBD1. CDR1 is SGHNT, CDR2 YYREEE, per germline (reference sequence). Germline trimming cut 4 bases from V and 4 bases from J; bases unmatched to any gene: 17. The CDR3 totals 19 residues. CDR3 sequence reads: CASSTIGGGQGILTGELFF. As DNA, the CDR3 is TGTGCCAGCAGCACTATAGGTGGGGGACAGGGTATTCTCACCGGGGAGCTGTTTTTT. The full variable domain, completed using reference TRBV5-4 and TRBJ2-2, is ETGVTQSPTHLIKTRGQQVTLRCSSQSGHNTVSWYQQALGQGPQFIFQYYREEENGRGNFPPRFSGLQFPNYSSELNVNALELDDSALYLCASSTIGGGQGILTGELFFGEGSRLTVL.

The genes are TRBV5-1 and TRBJ2-1; 9 bases align to TRBD2. The J segment lost 8 bases and the V segment lost 1 base, leaving 13 bases of the junction unmatched. The CDR3 consists of 17 residues. Germline CDR1 and CDR2: SGHRS and YFSETQ. The CDR3 coding sequence is TGCGCCAGCAGCTTGTTCCCCCTAAGAGCGGGAGGCCATGAGCAGTTCTTC. This sequence encodes CASSLFPLRAGGHEQFF.

The V gene is TRBV9, the J gene TRBJ2-7, with D possibly matching TRBD1 (5 bases). Trimming removed 1 base from V and 0 bases from J, with 5 bases in between. Germline CDR1 reads SGDLS; CDR2 reads YYNGEE. The CDR3 length is 13 residues. The CDR3: CASSVQGSYEQYF. The CDR3 DNA follows: TGTGCCAGCAGCGTACAGGGCTCCTACGAGCAGTACTTC.

The chain carries TRBV27 and TRBJ2-1, with unresolved D. Germline V lookup: CDR1 MNHEY, CDR2 SMNVEV (reference sequence). Trimming took off 3 bases at V and 4 bases at J, with 1 base between the two ends. The CDR3 spans 11 residues. The CDR3 spells CASSFYNEQFF. CDR3 nucleotide sequence: TGTGCCAGCAGTTTTTACAATGAGCAGTTCTTC.

This clone came up a few times. CDR3 DNA sequence: TGTGCCAGCAGCCCGACCGGGCGGGTCTCCGGCTACACCTTC. Amino acids: CASSPTGRVSGYTF. This chain links TRBV5-6 with TRBJ1-2; D remains unclear. The CDR3 sequence is 14 residues long. Trimming took off 4 bases at V and 8 bases at J, with 18 bases between the two ends. Germline CDR1 is SGHDT and CDR2 is YYEEEE.

The V gene is TRBV5-4, the J gene TRBJ1-1, with 7 bases aligning to TRBD1. V lost 4 bases to trimming and J lost 4 bases; unmatched junction nucleotides: 10. The length of the CDR3 is 15 residues. Germline values: CDR1 SGHNT, CDR2 YYREEE (reference sequence). In DNA, the CDR3 is TGTGCCAGCAGCCAAGTCCAGGGGGGTATCACTGAAGCTTTCTTT. Its protein is CASSQVQGGITEAFF. The variable domain in full, completed from reference TRBV5-4 and TRBJ1-1, reads ETGVTQSPTHLIKTRGQQVTLRCSSQSGHNTVSWYQQALGQGPQFIFQYYREEENGRGNFPPRFSGLQFPNYSSELNVNALELDDSALYLCASSQVQGGITEAFFGQGTRLTVV.

To note about this clone: Other DNA sequences of this sample code for an identical CDR3. V gene TRBV30 combines with J gene TRBJ1-4, with D tentatively TRBD1 (5 bases). Germline V gene lookup returns CDR1 GTSNPN and CDR2 SVGIG (reference sequence). Trimming took 0 bases from V and 8 from J, leaving 10 bases between them. There are 13 residues in the CDR3. CDR3 bases: TGTGCCTGGAGTGTAATCCAGGGAGAAAAACTGTTTTTT. It translates to CAWSVIQGEKLFF.

Only one count was recorded for this clone. In the same sample, other DNA sequences code for this CDR3. The chain links TRBV19 to TRBJ2-4, with D possibly TRBD1 on 5 matching bases. Per germline, CDR1 LNHDA and CDR2 SQIVND (reference sequence). CDR3 length: 13 amino acids. The germline V and J ends were trimmed by 5 bases and 1 base, with 6 bases remaining between them. The CDR3 loop reads CASSAGAKNIQYF. The CDR3 nucleotides read TGTGCCAGTAGTGCAGGGGCCAAAAACATTCAGTACTTC.

The chain uses TRBV5-6 and TRBJ1-2; D ambiguous. The germline V gene has CDR1 SGHDT and CDR2 YYEEEE. This CDR3 comprises 15 residues. V lost 4 bases, J lost 0 bases, and 13 bases lay in between. The CDR3 reads CASSQYRTANYGYTF. The CDR3 coding sequence is TGTGCCAGCAGCCAATACCGGACGGCTAACTATGGCTACACCTTC.

The V gene is TRBV18, the J gene TRBJ1-6; D perhaps matches TRBD1 (6 bases). The ends were cut back, 4 bases at V and 10 bases at J, with 14 bases in the middle. Germline loops: CDR1 KGHSH, CDR2 LQKENI. This CDR3 spans 14 amino acids. CDR3 region: CASSLGDIRSPLHF. Written as DNA, the CDR3 is TGTGCCAGCTCACTTGGGGACATAAGGTCACCCCTCCACTTT. Filled out from reference TRBV18 and TRBJ1-6, the complete variable domain reads NAGVMQNPRHLVRRRGQEARLRCSPMKGHSHVYWYRQLPEEGLKFMVYLQKENIIDESGMPKERFSAEFPKEGPSILRIQQVVRGDSAAYFCASSLGDIRSPLHFGNGTRLTVT.

The table lists this clone with a count of one. J is TRBJ1-6 and V is TRBV5-1, with D uncertain. The CDR3 contains 16 residues. V was pared by 0 bases and J by 0 bases, with 7 bases between. Germline V gene sequence: CDR1 SGHRS, CDR2 YFSETQ. CDR3 bases: TGCGCCAGCAGCTTGGCGGGTGGCTCCTATAATTCACCCCTCCACTTT. Translation: CASSLAGGSYNSPLHF.